This TCR beta chain appears in the sequencing data of a study of naive and memory T cell subsets. Points from the study as a whole: A few larger clonotypes appeared in naive repertoires, especially CD8, possibly memory cells re-expressing CD45RA.

CMV status came from CD4+ IFNgamma after overnight CMV lysate stimulation. Two oligonucleotides, mixed equimolar, formed the beta constant-region primer covering TRBC1 and TRBC2. The ligated cDNA underwent four PCR rounds using SP2 and nested alpha and beta constant-region primers. MiXCR, run by TCRdb on the UMI-ligation and nested PCR reads, gives a single entry per CDR3 protein. Here the sample spans about 150,000 distinct CDR3 sequences, under 25% being singletons. V was clipped by 6 bases and J by 12 bases; unmatched bases: 12. This CDR3 comprises 13 residues. Germline-derived CDR1 and CDR2 are MDHEN and SYDVKM. Concerning this clonotype itself: Its antigen is not known.

This rearrangement joins TRBV28 to TRBJ2-7, with TRBD1 identical over 9 bases. The source of this sequence is a human donor in good health. What was sequenced was naive CD4+ T cells from blood. The DNA for the CDR3 is TGTGCCAGCAGCTCGGGACAGGGTTATCGTCCGTACTTC. Translating gives CASSSGQGYRPYF. Combining the CDR3 with reference TRBV28 and TRBJ2-7 gives the whole variable domain DVKVTQSSRYLVKRTGEKVFLECVQDMDHENMFWYRQDPGLGLRLIYFSYDVKMKEKGDIPEGYSVSREKKERFSLILESASTNQTSMYLCASSSGQGYRPYFGPGTRLTVT.